The clone carrying this T cell receptor (beta chain) was found once. CDR1 and CDR2 (germline): SGHTA, FQGNSA. The length of the CDR3 is 18 residues. After removal of 4 bases from V and 1 base from J, the junction contained 11 bases not matched to a gene. The data belong to a study of blood T cell repertoires in COVID-19. Study-level information: Samples taken during acute and convalescent COVID-19 were collected in the United States, Italy and Spain.

Clones were sequenced by immunoSEQ multiplex PCR, and TCRdb holds only the in-frame ones, with some missing. This sample has roughly 140,000 clones, with approximately 84% found just once. Sequencing was done on a sample of PBMCs or T cells enriched from blood (not recorded which). The J gene is TRBJ1-2, the V gene TRBV7-2; 11 nucleotides agree with TRBD1. This TCR was sampled from a woman between 18 and 29 years old who had been exposed to COVID-19. This CDR3 reads CASSWSGTGGTINYGYTF. The CDR3 DNA reads as TGTGCCAGCAGCTGGTCCGGGACAGGGGGTACTATTAACTATGGCTACACCTTC. The variable domain in full, with the rest retrieved from reference TRBV7-2 and TRBJ1-2, is GAGVSQSPSNKVTEKGKDVELRCDPISGHTALYWYRQSLGQGLEFLIYFQGNSAPDKSGLPSDRFSAERTGGSVSTLTIQRTQQEDSAVYLCASSWSGTGGTINYGYTFGSGTRLTVV.